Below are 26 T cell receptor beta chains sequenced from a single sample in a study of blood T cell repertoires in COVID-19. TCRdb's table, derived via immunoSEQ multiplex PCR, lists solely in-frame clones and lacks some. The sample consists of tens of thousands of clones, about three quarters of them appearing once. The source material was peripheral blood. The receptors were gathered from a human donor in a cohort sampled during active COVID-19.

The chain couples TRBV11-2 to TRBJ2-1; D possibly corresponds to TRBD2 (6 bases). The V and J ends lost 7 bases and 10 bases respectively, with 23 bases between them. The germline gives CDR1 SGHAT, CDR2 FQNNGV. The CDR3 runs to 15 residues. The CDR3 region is CASTRTVGGGGEQFF. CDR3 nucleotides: TGTGCCAGCACTCGAACCGTGGGGGGAGGAGGCGAGCAGTTCTTC.

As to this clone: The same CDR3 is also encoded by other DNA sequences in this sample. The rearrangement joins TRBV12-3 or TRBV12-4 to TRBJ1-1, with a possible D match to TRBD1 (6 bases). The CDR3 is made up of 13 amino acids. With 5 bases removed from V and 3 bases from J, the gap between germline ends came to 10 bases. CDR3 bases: TGTGCCAGCAGTCTACAGGGAGACACTGAAGCTTTCTTT. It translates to CASSLQGDTEAFF.

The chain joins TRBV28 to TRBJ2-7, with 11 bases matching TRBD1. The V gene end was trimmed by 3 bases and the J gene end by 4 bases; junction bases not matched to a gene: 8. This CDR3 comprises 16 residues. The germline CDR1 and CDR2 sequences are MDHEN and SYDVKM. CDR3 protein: CASSFPPGTGGYEQYF. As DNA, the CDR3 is TGTGCCAGCAGTTTCCCCCCCGGGACAGGGGGGTACGAGCAGTACTTC.

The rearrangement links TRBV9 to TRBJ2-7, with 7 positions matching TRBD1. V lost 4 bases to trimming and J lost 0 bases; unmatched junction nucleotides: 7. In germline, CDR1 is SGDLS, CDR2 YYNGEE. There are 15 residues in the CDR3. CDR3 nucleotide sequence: TGTGCCAGCAGCTCGGACCGGGACAGCTCCTACGAGCAGTACTTC. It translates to CASSSDRDSSYEQYF. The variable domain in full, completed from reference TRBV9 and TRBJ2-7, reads DSGVTQTPKHLITATGQRVTLRCSPRSGDLSVYWYQQSLDQGLQFLIQYYNGEERAKGNILERFSAQQFPDLHSELNLSSLELGDSALYFCASSSDRDSSYEQYFGPGTRLTVT.

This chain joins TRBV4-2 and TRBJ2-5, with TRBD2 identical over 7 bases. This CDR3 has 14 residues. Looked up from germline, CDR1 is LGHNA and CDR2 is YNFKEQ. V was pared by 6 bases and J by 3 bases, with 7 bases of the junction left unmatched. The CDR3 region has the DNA TGTGCCAGCAGTCCGGAGCGGGGTAAAGAGACCCAGTACTTC. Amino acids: CASSPERGKETQYF.

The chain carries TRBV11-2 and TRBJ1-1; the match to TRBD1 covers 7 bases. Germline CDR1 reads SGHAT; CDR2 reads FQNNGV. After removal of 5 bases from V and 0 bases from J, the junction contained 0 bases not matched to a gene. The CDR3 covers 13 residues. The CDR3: CASSRGLNTEAFF. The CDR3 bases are TGTGCCAGCAGCAGGGGGCTGAACACTGAAGCTTTCTTT.

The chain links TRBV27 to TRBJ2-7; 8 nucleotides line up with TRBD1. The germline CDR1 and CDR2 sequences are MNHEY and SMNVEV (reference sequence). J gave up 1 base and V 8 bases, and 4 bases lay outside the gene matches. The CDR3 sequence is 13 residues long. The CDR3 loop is CASGDRGSYEQYF. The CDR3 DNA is TGTGCCAGCGGCGACAGGGGTTCCTACGAGCAGTACTTC.

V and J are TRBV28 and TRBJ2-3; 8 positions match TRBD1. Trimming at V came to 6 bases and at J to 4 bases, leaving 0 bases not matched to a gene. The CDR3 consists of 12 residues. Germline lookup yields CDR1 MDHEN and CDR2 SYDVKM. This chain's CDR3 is CASRDRADTQYF. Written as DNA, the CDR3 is TGTGCCAGCAGGGACAGGGCAGATACGCAGTATTTT.

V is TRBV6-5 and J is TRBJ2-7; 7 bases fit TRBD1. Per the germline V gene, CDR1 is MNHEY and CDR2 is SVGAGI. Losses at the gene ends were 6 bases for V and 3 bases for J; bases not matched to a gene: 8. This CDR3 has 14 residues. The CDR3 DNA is TGTGCCAGCAGCCCGACAGGGTTGGGCTACGAGCAGTACTTC. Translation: CASSPTGLGYEQYF.

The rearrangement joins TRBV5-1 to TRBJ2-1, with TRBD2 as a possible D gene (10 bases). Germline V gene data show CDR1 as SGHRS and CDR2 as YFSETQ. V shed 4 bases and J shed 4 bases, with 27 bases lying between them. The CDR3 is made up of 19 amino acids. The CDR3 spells CASSNRDRAGTSVYNEQFF. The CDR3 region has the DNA TGCGCCAGCAGCAACCGGGACAGGGCCGGGACTAGCGTATACAATGAGCAGTTCTTC. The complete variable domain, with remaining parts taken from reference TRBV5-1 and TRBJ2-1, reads KAGVTQTPRYLIKTRGQQVTLSCSPISGHRSVSWYQQTPGQGLQFLFEYFSETQRNKGNFPGRFSGRQFSNSRSEMNVSTLELGDSALYLCASSNRDRAGTSVYNEQFFGPGTRLTVL.

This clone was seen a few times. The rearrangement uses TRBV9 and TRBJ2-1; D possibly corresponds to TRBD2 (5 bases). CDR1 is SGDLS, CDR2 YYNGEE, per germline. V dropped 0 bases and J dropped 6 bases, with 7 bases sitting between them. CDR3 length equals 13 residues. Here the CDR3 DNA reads TGTGCCAGCAGCGTAGAGGACTTCAATGAGCAGTTCTTC. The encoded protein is CASSVEDFNEQFF.

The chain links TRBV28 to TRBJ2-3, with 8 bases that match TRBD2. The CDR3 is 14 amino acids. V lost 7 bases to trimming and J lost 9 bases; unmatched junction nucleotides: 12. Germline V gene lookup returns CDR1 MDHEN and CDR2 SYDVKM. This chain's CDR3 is CASTPAGRAATQYF. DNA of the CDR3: TGTGCCAGCACCCCGGCCGGGAGGGCCGCCACGCAGTATTTT.

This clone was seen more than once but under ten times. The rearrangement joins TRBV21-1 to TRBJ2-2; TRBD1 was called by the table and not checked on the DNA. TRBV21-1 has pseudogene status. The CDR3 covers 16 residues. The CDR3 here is CASSTRGLFGTGELFF. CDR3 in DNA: TGTGCCAGCAGCACAAGGGGGCTTTTTGGCACCGGGGAGCTGTTTTTT.

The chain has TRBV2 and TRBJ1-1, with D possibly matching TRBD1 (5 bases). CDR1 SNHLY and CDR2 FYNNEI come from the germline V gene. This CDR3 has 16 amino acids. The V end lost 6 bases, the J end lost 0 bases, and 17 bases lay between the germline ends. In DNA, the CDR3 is TGTGCCAGCAGGGACGGGACTCTGGGGATGAACACTGAAGCTTTCTTT. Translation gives CASRDGTLGMNTEAFF.

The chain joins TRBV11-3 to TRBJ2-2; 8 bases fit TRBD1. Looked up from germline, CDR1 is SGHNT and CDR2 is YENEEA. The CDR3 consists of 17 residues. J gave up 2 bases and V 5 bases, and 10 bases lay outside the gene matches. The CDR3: CASSLSGGLGNTGELFF. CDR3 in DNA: TGTGCCAGCAGCCTTTCAGGGGGCCTGGGTAACACCGGGGAGCTGTTTTTT.

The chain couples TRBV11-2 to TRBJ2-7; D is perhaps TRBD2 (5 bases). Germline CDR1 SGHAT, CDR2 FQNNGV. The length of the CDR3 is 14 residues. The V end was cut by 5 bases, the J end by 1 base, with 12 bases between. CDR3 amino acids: CASSPRRASYEQYF. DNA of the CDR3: TGTGCCAGCAGCCCACGGCGGGCGTCCTACGAGCAGTACTTC.

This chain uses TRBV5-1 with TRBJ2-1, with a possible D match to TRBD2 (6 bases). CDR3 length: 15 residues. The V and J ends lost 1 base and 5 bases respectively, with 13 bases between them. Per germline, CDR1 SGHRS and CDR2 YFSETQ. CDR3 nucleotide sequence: TGCGCCAGCAGCTTGTTAGCGGCCGGTAACAATGAGCAGTTCTTC. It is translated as CASSLLAAGNNEQFF.

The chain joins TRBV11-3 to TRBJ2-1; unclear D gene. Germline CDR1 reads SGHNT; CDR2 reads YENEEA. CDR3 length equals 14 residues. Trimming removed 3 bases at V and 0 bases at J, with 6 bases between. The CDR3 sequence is CASSLVSSYNEQFF. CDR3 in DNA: TGTGCCAGCAGCTTGGTGAGCTCCTACAATGAGCAGTTCTTC.

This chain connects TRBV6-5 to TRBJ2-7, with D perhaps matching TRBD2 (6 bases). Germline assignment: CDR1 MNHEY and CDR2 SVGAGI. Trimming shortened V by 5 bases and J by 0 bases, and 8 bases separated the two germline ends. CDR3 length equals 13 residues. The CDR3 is CASSLTSSYEQYF. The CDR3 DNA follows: TGTGCCAGCAGTCTGACTAGCTCCTACGAGCAGTACTTC.

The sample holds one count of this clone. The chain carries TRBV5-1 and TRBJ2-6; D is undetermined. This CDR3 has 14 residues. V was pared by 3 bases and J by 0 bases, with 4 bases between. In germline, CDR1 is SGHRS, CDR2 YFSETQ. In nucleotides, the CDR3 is TGCGCCAGCAGCTCAAACTCTGGGGCCAACGTCCTGACTTTC. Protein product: CASSSNSGANVLTF.

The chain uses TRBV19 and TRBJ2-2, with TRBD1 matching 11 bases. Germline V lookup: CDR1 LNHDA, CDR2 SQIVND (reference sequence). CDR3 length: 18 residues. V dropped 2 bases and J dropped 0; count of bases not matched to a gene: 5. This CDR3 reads CASSISSGQGANTGELFF. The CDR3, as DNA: TGTGCCAGTAGTATATCTTCGGGACAGGGGGCGAACACCGGGGAGCTGTTTTTT.

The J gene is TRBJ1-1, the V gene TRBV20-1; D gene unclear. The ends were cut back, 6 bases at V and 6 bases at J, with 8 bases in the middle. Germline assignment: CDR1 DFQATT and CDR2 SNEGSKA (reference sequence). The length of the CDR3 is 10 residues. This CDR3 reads CSAGAAEAFF. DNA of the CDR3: TGCAGTGCAGGAGCTGCTGAAGCTTTCTTT.

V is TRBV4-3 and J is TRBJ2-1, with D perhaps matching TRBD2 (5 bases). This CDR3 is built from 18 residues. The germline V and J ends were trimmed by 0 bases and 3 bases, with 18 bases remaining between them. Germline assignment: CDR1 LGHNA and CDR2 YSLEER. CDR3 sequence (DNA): TGCGCCAGCAGCCAAGATCGAGGGCGGCGGGCCCTCTACAATGAGCAGTTCTTC. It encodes CASSQDRGRRALYNEQFF.

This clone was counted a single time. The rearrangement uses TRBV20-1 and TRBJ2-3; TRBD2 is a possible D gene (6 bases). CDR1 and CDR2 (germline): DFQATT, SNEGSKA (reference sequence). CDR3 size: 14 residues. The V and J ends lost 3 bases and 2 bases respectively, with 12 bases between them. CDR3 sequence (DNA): TGCAGTGCTAGTCCGGGGGAGATCACAGATACGCAGTATTTT. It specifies CSASPGEITDTQYF.

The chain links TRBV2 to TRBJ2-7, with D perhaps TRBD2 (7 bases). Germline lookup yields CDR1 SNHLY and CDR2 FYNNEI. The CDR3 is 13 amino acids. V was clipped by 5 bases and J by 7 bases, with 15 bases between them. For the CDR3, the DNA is TGTGCCAGCAGTACACAGGGAGGGCAGGAGCAGTACTTC. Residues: CASSTQGGQEQYF.

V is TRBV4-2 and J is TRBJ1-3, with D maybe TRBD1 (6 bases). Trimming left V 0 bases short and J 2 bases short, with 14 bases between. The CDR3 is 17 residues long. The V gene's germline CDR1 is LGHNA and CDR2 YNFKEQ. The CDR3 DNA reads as TGTGCCAGCAGCCAAGAAGTGACAGGCAGTGCTGGAAACACCATATATTTT. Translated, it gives CASSQEVTGSAGNTIYF.